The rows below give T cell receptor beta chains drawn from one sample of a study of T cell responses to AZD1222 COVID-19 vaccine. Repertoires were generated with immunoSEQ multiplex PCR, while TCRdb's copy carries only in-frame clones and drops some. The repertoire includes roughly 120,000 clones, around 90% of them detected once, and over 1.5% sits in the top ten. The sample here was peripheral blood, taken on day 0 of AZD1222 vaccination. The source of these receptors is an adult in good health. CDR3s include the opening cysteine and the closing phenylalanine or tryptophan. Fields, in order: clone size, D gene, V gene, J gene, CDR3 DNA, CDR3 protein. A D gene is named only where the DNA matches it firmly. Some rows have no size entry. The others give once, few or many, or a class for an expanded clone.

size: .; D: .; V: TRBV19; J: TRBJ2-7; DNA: TGTGCCAGTAGTTCACTTCAGAGACACCCGTACGAGCAGTACTTC; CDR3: CASSSLQRHPYEQYF
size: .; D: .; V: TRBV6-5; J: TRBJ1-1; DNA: TGTGCCAGCAGCCAGAACGTTTTAATCCGCACTGAAGCTTTCTTT; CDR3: CASSQNVLIRTEAFF
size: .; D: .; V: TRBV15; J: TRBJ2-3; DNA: TGTGCCACCGAAGCCCGGTACGGGGACACAGATACGCAGTATTTT; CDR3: CATEARYGDTDTQYF
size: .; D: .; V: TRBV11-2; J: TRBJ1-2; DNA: TGTGCCAGCAGCGAATTCCCAGTGCAGGCCGAAAATGCTAACTATGGCTACACCTTC; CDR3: CASSEFPVQAENANYGYTF
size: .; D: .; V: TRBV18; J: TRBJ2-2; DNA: TGTGCCAGCTCACCTCCTCGGAGGCGAATGAACACCGGGGAGCTGTTTTTT; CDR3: CASSPPRRRMNTGELFF
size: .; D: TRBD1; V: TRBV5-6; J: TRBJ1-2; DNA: TGTGCCAGCAGCTTTGGGACAGATGGCTACACCTTC; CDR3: CASSFGTDGYTF
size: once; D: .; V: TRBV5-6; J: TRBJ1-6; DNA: TGTGCCAGCAGCTTGGGGATTGGGGATTCACCCCTCCACTTT; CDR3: CASSLGIGDSPLHF
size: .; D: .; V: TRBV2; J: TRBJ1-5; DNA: TGTGCCAGCAGTGCCGGCAGGGATCAGCCCCAGCATTTT; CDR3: CASSAGRDQPQHF
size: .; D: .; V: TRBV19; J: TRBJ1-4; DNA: TGTGCCAGTAGTACCGGGAGTTGGAAACTGTTTTTT; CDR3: CASSTGSWKLFF
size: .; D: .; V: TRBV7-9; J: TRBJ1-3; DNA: TGTGCCAGCAGCCCGGACTCTGGAAACACCATATATTTT; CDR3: CASSPDSGNTIYF
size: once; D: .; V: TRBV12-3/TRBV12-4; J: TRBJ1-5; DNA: TGTGCCAGCAGCCTAGGGGTTCAGCCCCAGCATTTT; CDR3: CASSLGVQPQHF
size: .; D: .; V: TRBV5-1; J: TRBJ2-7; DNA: TGCGCCAGCACGTCGGGGGCCCACTCCTACGAGCAGTACTTC; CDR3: CASTSGAHSYEQYF
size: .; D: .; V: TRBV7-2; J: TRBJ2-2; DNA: TGTGCCAGCAGCTTAGGAAGTCAGGGCCTCGGGGAGCTGTTTTTT; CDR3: CASSLGSQGLGELFF
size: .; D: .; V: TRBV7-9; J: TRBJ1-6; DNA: TGTGCCAGCAGCTTGCCCCCGGATTCACCCCTCCACTTT; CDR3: CASSLPPDSPLHF
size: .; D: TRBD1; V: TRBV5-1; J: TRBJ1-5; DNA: TGCGCCAGCAGCTTGGAGGGGACAGCCGATCAGCCCCAGCATTTT; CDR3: CASSLEGTADQPQHF
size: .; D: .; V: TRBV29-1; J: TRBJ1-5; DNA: TGCAGCGCCTTAGGGACGGATAGCAATCAGCCCCAGCATTTT; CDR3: CSALGTDSNQPQHF
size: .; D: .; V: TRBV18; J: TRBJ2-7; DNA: TGTGCCAGCTCACCCTCGACTCGGGAGCAGTACTTC; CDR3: CASSPSTREQYF
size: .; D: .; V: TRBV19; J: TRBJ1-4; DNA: TGTGCCAGTAGAGGGGCTCGCGGGGCGGGGGAAAAACTGTTTTTT; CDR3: CASRGARGAGEKLFF
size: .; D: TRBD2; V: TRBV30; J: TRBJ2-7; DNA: TGTGCCTGGAGTTTTGGGACTAGCGGGACCGGCGTCTACGAGCAGTACTTC; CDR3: CAWSFGTSGTGVYEQYF
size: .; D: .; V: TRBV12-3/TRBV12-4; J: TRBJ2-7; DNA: TGTGCCAGCAGTCTCATGCGGGACGAGCAGTACTTC; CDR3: CASSLMRDEQYF
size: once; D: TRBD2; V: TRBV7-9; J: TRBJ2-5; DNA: TGTGCCAGCAGCTTAGCCTTAGCGGGAGAGGAGACCCAGTACTTC; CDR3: CASSLALAGEETQYF
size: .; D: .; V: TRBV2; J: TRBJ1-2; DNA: TGTGCCAGCATATCACAGTTCTATGGCTACACCTTC; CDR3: CASISQFYGYTF